The clone carrying this TCR beta chain was counted a single time. Antigen: not known. Trimming took 4 bases from V and 4 from J; bases not matched to a gene: 10. The germline gives CDR1 SNHLY, CDR2 FYNNEI. The CDR3 totals 16 residues. This sample is part of a study of T cells in Graves' hyperthyroidism and ophthalmopathy. Amplification of TCR beta CDR3 regions used RNA as the template. First-round RT-PCR targeting the TCR CDR3 was performed with the HTBI primer set. TCRdb redid the calling of the multiplex PCR reads with MiXCR, one entry per CDR3 protein. The table shows approximately 500,000 distinct CDR3 sequences, with around 42% occurring only once. The diagnoses drew upon clinical symptoms, serum thyroxine and TRAb, thyroid ultrasound and orbital computed tomography. Study-wide results and limits: Blood held most thyroid clonotypes expanded above 0.001 frequency. Ophthalmopathy got predicted by the model a median roughly six months before its onset.

The chain links TRBV2 to TRBJ1-3; 7 nucleotides line up with TRBD1. Sequenced material: peripheral blood or thyroid tissue (not recorded which). The receptor comes from a woman aged 18-29 years with Graves' hyperthyroidism. This chain's CDR3 is CASSARDSRSGNTIYF. In nucleotides, the CDR3 is TGTGCCAGCAGTGCCCGGGACAGTCGATCCGGAAACACCATATATTTT.